This T cell receptor beta chain is drawn from a study of beta chain features in type 1 diabetes. Study results and limitations: For cells with high TCR expression, cDNA sequencing could yield over-representation. People with Type 1 diabetes carried modestly yet significantly shorter TCRB CDR3s in all four CD4+ subsets.

Germline CDR1 reads LNHDA; CDR2 reads SQIVND (reference sequence). Trimming removed 6 bases at V and 2 bases at J, with 10 bases between. This CDR3 has 13 amino acids. This clone turned up a few times. Antigen specificity is unknown. Sequencing targeted expressed TCRB transcripts, as all isolated RNA had been reverse transcribed. This table comes from immunoSEQ multiplex PCR, and its TCRdb copy is limited to in-frame clones, with some not included. The sample contains a few hundred thousand clones, roughly 14% of which appear only once. The TCR sequence derives from a woman aged 18 to 35 with type 1 diabetes. V usage is TRBV19 and J usage is TRBJ2-5; possible D gene TRBD1, 5 bases. The sample comprised naive CD4+ T cells from blood. In nucleotides, the CDR3 is TGTGCCAGTAGACGGACATCGCAAGAGACCCAGTACTTC. Translating gives CASRRTSQETQYF.